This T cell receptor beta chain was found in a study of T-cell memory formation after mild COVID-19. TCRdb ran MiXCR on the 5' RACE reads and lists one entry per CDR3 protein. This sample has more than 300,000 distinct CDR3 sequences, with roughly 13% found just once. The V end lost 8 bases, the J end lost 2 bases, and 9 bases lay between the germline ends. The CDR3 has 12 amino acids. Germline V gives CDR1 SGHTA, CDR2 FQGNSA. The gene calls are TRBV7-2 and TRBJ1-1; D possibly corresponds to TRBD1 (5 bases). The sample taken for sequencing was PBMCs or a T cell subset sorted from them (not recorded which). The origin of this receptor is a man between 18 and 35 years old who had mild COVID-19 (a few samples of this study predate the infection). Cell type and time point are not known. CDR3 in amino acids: CASGRGNTEAFF. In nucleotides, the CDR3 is TGTGCCAGCGGCCGGGGCAACACTGAAGCTTTCTTT.